Below, 3 T cell receptor beta chains from the same sample are listed, as sequenced in a study of blood T cell repertoires in COVID-19. The assay was immunoSEQ multiplex PCR, and TCRdb's table has in-frame clones only and misses some. The sample consists of roughly 110,000 clones, roughly 85% of them appearing once. The sample was peripheral blood. These receptors originate from a woman aged 60-75 years with COVID-19, enrolled during active disease.

The chain joins TRBV24-1 to TRBJ2-7; 10 positions agree with TRBD1. After removal of 3 bases from V and 6 bases from J, the junction contained 10 bases not matched to a gene. This CDR3 has 16 amino acids. CDR1 KGHDR and CDR2 SFDVKD come from the germline V gene. CDR3 loop: CATSDRTGGALSEQYF. CDR3 DNA sequence: TGTGCCACCAGTGATCGGACAGGGGGTGCATTGAGCGAGCAGTACTTC.

The chain is built from TRBV7-8 and TRBJ1-3; D might be TRBD1 (6 bases). The V gene's germline CDR1 is SGHVS and CDR2 FQNEAQ. The CDR3 has 16 residues. The ends were cut back, 0 bases at V and 0 bases at J, with 9 bases in the middle. CDR3 in amino acids: CASSLAGAFSGNTIYF. The CDR3 region has the DNA TGTGCCAGCAGCTTAGCGGGGGCCTTCTCTGGAAACACCATATATTTT.

The V call is TRBV6-5, the J call TRBJ1-2; TRBD1 aligns across 10 bases. The germline V gene has CDR1 MNHEY and CDR2 SVGAGI. Germline trimming cut 5 bases from V and 2 bases from J; bases unmatched to any gene: 5. The CDR3 is 15 amino acids. The CDR3 nucleotides are TGTGCCAGCAGTACCCCGACAGGGGGCAACTATGGCTACACCTTC. It specifies CASSTPTGGNYGYTF.